A single sample gave rise to the 10 T cell receptor beta chains below, sequenced in a study of blood T cell repertoires in COVID-19. The method was immunoSEQ multiplex PCR; TCRdb's version includes in-frame clones alone and lacks a portion of them. The table records 200,000 to 300,000 clones, 81% of them present only once. Sequences were obtained from peripheral blood. All receptors come from a woman aged 80 or over with acute or convalescent COVID-19.

V gene TRBV5-4 combines with J gene TRBJ2-5; 12 positions agree with TRBD2. The length of the CDR3 is 16 residues. Trimming at V came to 4 bases and at J to 4 bases, leaving 8 bases not matched to a gene. Per the germline V gene, CDR1 is SGHNT and CDR2 is YYREEE (reference sequence). Here the CDR3 reads CASSGPSGGEAETQYF. CDR3 in DNA: TGTGCCAGCAGCGGCCCTAGCGGGGGGGAGGCAGAGACCCAGTACTTC.

CDR3 sequence (DNA): TGTGCCAGATGCAGGGGCACCGGGGAGCTGTTTTTT. It codes for CARCRGTGELFF. This sequence joins TRBV12-1 and TRBJ2-2; the D call in the table, TRBD1, was not verified against the DNA. TRBV12-1 represents a pseudogene. This CDR3 comprises 12 residues.

V is TRBV19 and J is TRBJ2-7; D possibly corresponds to TRBD2 (5 bases). Trimming took off 6 bases at V and 0 bases at J, with 12 bases between the two ends. Germline V CDR1 and CDR2: LNHDA, SQIVND (reference sequence). This CDR3 is 14 amino acids long. In DNA, the CDR3 is TGTGCCAGTAGCCGGGGAGTGGGCTCCTACGAGCAGTACTTC. Its translation is CASSRGVGSYEQYF.

The chain couples TRBV27 to TRBJ2-1, with 7 positions matching TRBD1. The junction had 11 bases not matched to a gene; V was cut back by 0 bases and J by 6 bases. The CDR3 loop spans 17 amino acids. The V gene's germline CDR1 is MNHEY and CDR2 SMNVEV (reference sequence). The DNA for the CDR3 is TGTGCCAGCAGTTTATCGGCAGGGGGAGTCTTAGGCAATGAGCAGTTCTTC. Protein: CASSLSAGGVLGNEQFF.

V is TRBV19 and J is TRBJ1-4, with D possibly TRBD1 on 5 matching bases. V gave up 6 bases and J gave up 6 bases, with 17 bases separating them. The CDR3 has 15 amino acids. Per the germline V gene, CDR1 is LNHDA and CDR2 is SQIVND (reference sequence). The CDR3 sequence: CASRGIDSGDEKLFF. As DNA, the CDR3 is TGTGCCAGTAGGGGAATAGACAGCGGGGATGAAAAACTGTTTTTT.

The chain joins TRBV6-5 to TRBJ1-1, with D possibly matching TRBD1 (6 bases). Looked up from germline, CDR1 is MNHEY and CDR2 is SVGAGI. The ends were cut back, 5 bases at V and 1 base at J, with 14 bases in the middle. The CDR3 runs 15 residues. The CDR3 reads CASSTGTRGNTEAFF. CDR3 bases: TGTGCCAGCAGTACAGGGACGAGGGGGAACACTGAAGCTTTCTTT.

V is TRBV19 and J is TRBJ2-1; 7 bases match TRBD1. J gave up 3 bases and V 2 bases, and 7 bases lay outside the gene matches. The germline V gene has CDR1 LNHDA and CDR2 SQIVND (reference sequence). The CDR3 spans 16 residues. CDR3 region: CASSISSGGHYNEQFF. The CDR3, as DNA: TGTGCCAGTAGTATAAGTTCAGGGGGTCACTACAATGAGCAGTTCTTC.

The chain couples TRBV5-8 to TRBJ2-3; 15 bases fit TRBD2. V lost 4 bases and J lost 1; bases outside the gene matches: 7. CDR1 is SGHTS, CDR2 YDEGEE, per germline. CDR3 length equals 18 residues. The CDR3, as DNA: TGTGCCAGCAGCACCGGACTAGCGGGGGGGCCGGGCACAGATACGCAGTATTTT. This sequence encodes CASSTGLAGGPGTDTQYF.

This chain joins TRBV6-5 and TRBJ2-7; possible D gene TRBD1, 7 bases. Germline loops: CDR1 MNHEY, CDR2 SVGAGI. V was pared by 0 bases and J by 6 bases, with 9 bases between. This CDR3 has 13 amino acids. CDR3 coding DNA: TGTGCCAGCAGTTACTCCCAGGGGGGCGAGCAGTACTTC. Residues: CASSYSQGGEQYF.

V gene TRBV6-8 combines with J gene TRBJ2-5, with 9 bases identical to TRBD1. J lost 5 bases, V lost 6 bases, and 7 bases had no gene match. The CDR3 has 14 amino acids. The germline gives CDR1 MNHGY, CDR2 SAAAGT. The CDR3 sequence: CASRPQTGGETQYF. CDR3 DNA: TGTGCCAGCAGACCCCAGACAGGGGGGGAGACCCAGTACTTC.